The clone carrying this TCR beta chain has just a few counts. TCRdb used MiXCR to reprocess the 5' RACE reads, holding one entry per CDR3 protein. The data hold 550,000 to 600,000 distinct CDR3 sequences, with around 16% observed a single time. The V and J ends lost 5 bases and 2 bases respectively, with 16 bases between them. CDR1 is MGHRA and CDR2 is YSYEKL in the germline V gene. CDR3 length: 15 residues. These data originate in a study of T-cell memory formation after mild COVID-19. The TCR comes from an adult woman who had mild COVID-19 (a few samples of this study predate the infection). Cell type and time point are not known. This chain connects TRBV4-1 to TRBJ2-7, with D perhaps assigned TRBD1 or TRBD2 (5 bases each). Sequencing was done on a sample of PBMCs or a T cell subset sorted from them (not recorded which). CDR3 DNA sequence: TGCGCCAGCAGCTCCGGGTTTGGGGGAGCCTACGAGCAGTACTTC. This gives the protein CASSSGFGGAYEQYF.